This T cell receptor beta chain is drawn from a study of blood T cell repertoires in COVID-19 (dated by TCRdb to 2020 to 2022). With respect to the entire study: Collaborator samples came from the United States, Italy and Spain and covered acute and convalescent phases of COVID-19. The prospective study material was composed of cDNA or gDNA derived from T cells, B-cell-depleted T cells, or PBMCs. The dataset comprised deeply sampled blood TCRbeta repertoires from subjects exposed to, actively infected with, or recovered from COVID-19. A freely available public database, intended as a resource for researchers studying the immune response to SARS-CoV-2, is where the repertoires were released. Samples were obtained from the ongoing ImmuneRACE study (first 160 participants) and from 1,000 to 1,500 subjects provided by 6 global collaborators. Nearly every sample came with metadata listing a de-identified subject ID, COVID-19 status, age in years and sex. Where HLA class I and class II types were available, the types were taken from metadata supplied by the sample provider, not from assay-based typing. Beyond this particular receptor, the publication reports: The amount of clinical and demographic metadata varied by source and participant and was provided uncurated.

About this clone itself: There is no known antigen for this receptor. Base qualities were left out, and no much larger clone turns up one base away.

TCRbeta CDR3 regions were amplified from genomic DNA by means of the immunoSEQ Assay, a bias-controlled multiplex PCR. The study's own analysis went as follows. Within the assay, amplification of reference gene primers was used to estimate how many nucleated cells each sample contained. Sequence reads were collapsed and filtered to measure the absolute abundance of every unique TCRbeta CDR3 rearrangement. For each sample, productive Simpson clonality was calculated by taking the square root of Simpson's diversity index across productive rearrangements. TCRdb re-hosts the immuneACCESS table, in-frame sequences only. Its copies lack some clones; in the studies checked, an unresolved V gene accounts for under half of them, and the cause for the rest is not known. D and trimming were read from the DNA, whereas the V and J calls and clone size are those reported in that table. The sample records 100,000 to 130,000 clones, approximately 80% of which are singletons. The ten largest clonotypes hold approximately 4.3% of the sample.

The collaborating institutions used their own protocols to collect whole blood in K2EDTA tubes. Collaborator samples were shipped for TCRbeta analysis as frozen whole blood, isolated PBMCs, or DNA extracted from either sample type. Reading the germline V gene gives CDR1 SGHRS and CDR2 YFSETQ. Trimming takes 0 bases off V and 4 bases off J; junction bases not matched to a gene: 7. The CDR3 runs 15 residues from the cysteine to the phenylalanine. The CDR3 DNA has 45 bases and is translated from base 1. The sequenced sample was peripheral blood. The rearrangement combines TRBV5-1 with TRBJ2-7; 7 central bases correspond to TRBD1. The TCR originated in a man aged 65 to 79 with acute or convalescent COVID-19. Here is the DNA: TGCGCCAGCAGCTTGGAATCAGGGGGATCATACGAGCAGTACTTC. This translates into CASSLESGGSYEQYF.